This record looks at one T cell receptor (beta chain) sequence and its context. There are 16 residues in the CDR3. V was shortened by 4 bases and J by 4 bases, with 21 bases between the two germline ends. Germline V CDR1 and CDR2: SGHRS, YFSETQ. Profiling relied on immunoSEQ multiplex PCR, and the TCRdb table lists in-frame clones only, not all of them. Of around 110,000 clones in the sample, approximately 85% are singletons; the top ten hold 3% to 4%. This sample was included in a study of T cell responses to AZD1222 COVID-19 vaccine. The rearrangement uses TRBV5-1 and TRBJ2-7; D perhaps matches TRBD1 (6 bases). Sequenced here: peripheral blood, sampled on day 0 of MenACWY control vaccination. This clonotype originated in an adult in good health. The CDR3 protein is CASSQGLGASVYEQYF. DNA for the CDR3: TGCGCCAGCAGCCAGGGTTTGGGGGCGAGTGTGTACGAGCAGTACTTC.